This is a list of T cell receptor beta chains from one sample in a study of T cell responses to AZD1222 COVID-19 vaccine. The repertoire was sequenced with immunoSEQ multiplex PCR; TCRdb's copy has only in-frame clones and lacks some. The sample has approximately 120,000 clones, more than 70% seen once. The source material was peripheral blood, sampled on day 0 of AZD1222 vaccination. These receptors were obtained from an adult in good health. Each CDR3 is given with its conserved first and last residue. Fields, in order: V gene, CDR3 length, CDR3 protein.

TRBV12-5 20 CASGLHALLSGRRGAGELFF
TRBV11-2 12 CASSQGDYGYTF
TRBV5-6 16 CASSLVAGISYNEQFF
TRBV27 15 CASSSGRVSGEKLFF
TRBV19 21 CASSPYTGTSGFMSSYNEQFF
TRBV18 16 CASSPLSARLTDTQYF
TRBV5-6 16 CASSRQFDYSGNTIYF
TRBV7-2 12 CASSFSGDEQYF
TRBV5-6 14 CASSLMAANTEAFF
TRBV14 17 CASSPRLPTGGIDGYTF
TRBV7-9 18 CASSQGLNSGRLTDTQYF
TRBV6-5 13 CASSYSGDSEAFF
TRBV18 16 CASSPKGLAGGETQYF
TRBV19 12 CASQGRNTEAFF
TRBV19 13 CASSMGGNTEAFF
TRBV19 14 CASSHLQGTTEAFF
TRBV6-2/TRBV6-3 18 CASSYDLAGASSYNEQFF
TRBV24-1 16 CATSDLKQSSYNEQFF
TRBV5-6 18 CASSLNRGLAGGSYEQYF
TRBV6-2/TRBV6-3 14 CASSYSWGNTEAFF
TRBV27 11 CASSQWLEAFF
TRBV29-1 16 CSVSGTGQRLAYEQYF